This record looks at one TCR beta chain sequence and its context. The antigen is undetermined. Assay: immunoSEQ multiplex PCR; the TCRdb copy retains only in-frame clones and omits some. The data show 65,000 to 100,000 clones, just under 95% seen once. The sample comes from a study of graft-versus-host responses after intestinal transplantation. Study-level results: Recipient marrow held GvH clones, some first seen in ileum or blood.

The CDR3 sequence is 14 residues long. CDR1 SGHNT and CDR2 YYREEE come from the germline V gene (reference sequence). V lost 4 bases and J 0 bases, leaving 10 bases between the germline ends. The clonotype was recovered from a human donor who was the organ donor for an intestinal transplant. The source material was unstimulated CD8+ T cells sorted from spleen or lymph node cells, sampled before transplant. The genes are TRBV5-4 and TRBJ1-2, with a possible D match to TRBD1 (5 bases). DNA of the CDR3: TGTGCCAGCAGCCCAGGGTCAGCTAACTATGGCTACACCTTC. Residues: CASSPGSANYGYTF.